The T cell receptor (beta chain) under discussion was sequenced for a study of blood T cell repertoires in COVID-19. Study details: Sites across the United States, Italy and Spain contributed samples from acute and convalescent COVID-19.

The CDR3 is 15 residues long. Germline lookup yields CDR1 LNHDA and CDR2 SQIVND (reference sequence). The J segment lost 1 base and the V segment lost 6 bases, leaving 4 bases of the junction unmatched. TCRdb's table, derived via immunoSEQ multiplex PCR, lists solely in-frame clones and lacks some. Among approximately 190,000 clones listed, 80% to 90% were seen once. This chain links TRBV19 with TRBJ1-5; 9 nucleotides align to TRBD1. This TCR was recovered from a man at least 80 years old with acute or convalescent COVID-19. The sample comprised peripheral blood. The CDR3 nucleotides read TGTGCCAGTAGGAAGACAGGGGGGAGCAATCAGCCCCAGCATTTT. It yields the protein CASRKTGGSNQPQHF.